This T cell receptor (beta chain) was captured in a study of CD4 T cells in relation to SARS-CoV-2 and coronaviruses. Across the study: TCR beta CDR3s were sequenced after approximately 9-day antigen culture of PBMCs.

On this clone: Its cognate antigen is unknown.

The CDR3 spans 17 residues. Germline loops: CDR1 PRHDT, CDR2 FYEKMQ (reference sequence). Trimming removed 5 bases from V and 2 bases from J; junction bases left unmatched: 14. The repertoire was sequenced with immunoSEQ multiplex PCR; TCRdb's copy has only in-frame clones and lacks some. The sample comprises 25,000 or so clones, roughly 73% of which are singletons, and 20% to 25% rests with the top ten. CD4+ T cells from unexposed donors were obtained before the COVID-19 pandemic (2011-2018). CD4+ T cells were isolated from the cells after 10 days of culture. Testing used SARS-CoV-2 S/N and four cold-coronavirus spikes on unexposed-donor CD4+ T cells, cells permitting.

This TCR came from a human donor in good health. This rearrangement joins TRBV13 to TRBJ2-7; 8 bases line up with TRBD2. Sequencing input: CD4+ T cells from PBMCs, cultured in vitro. The CDR3 coding sequence is TGTGCCAGCAGCGAAAGAGCCTCTAGCGGGCGGCCCTACGAGCAGTACTTC. Amino acids: CASSERASSGRPYEQYF. Full variable domain (rest looked up from reference TRBV13 and TRBJ2-7): AAGVIQSPRHLIKEKRETATLKCYPIPRHDTVYWYQQGPGQDPQFLISFYEKMQSDKGSIPDRFSAQQFSDYHSELNMSSLELGDSALYFCASSERASSGRPYEQYFGPGTRLTVT.